One T cell receptor (beta chain) is described in this entry. Its specificity is not known. The source of the sample is a study of T cell responses to AZD1222 COVID-19 vaccine. The V and J ends lost 7 bases and 6 bases respectively, with 17 bases between them. The CDR3 has 14 residues. In germline, CDR1 is SGHNT, CDR2 YENEEA. The study's findings and limits: Spike-specific TCR breadth and depth both grew after two AZD1222 doses.

Profiled with immunoSEQ multiplex PCR; TCRdb holds only in-frame clones, not every one. The sample lists 120,000 to 150,000 clones; nearly 90% were seen once. This clonotype was obtained from an adult who received the MenACWY meningococcal vaccine as a control. The sample here was peripheral blood, taken 28 days after the second dose of the MenACWY control vaccine. The chain recombines TRBV11-3 with TRBJ2-3; possibly TRBD1 or TRBD2 for D (5 bases each). For the CDR3, the DNA is TGTGCCAGCACCAAAGGAAGGGGACGGGATACGCAGTATTTT. Translated, it gives CASTKGRGRDTQYF. The full variable domain, with the rest looked up from reference TRBV11-3 and TRBJ2-3, is EAGVVQSPRYKIIEKKQPVAFWCNPISGHNTLYWYLQNLGQGPELLIRYENEEAVDDSQLPKDRFSAERLKGVDSTLKIQPAELGDSAVYLCASTKGRGRDTQYFGPGTRLTVL.